This T cell receptor beta chain stems from a study of cytomegalovirus exposure and HLA in healthy donors. About the research overall: Among the approximately 400 genotyped donors, 65% to 85% were placed in the Caucasian-associated ancestry cluster.

This clone came up a few times. What it binds is not known. This CDR3 spans 17 amino acids. With V trimmed by 3 bases and J by 2 bases, 4 bases remained unmatched. Germline V gene lookup returns CDR1 KGHSH and CDR2 LQKENI. Notes on the study in general: V- and J-gene trimming in TCR beta was tied to a missense DCLRE1C variant by an analysis performed later. Accurate predictions that matched the HLA-A and HLA-B alleles of most subjects were reportedly made from TCR beta sequences. Rarity characterized most TCR sequences, yet some public TCRs appeared in many donors.

13 Jbeta primers and 60 Vbeta primers were used for the PCR. This table comes from immunoSEQ multiplex PCR, and its TCRdb copy is limited to in-frame clones, with some not included. The sample contains under 130,000 clones, roughly 15% of which appear only once. The chain uses TRBV18 and TRBJ2-3; 14 bases line up with TRBD2. The specimen sequenced was PBMCs. This receptor was taken from a female donor in good health and CMV-seronegative. The CDR3 here is CASSPGLAGATTDTQYF. The CDR3 bases are TGTGCCAGCTCACCGGGACTAGCGGGGGCCACCACAGATACGCAGTATTTT.